The clone carrying this T cell receptor (beta chain) was counted a single time. What it binds is not known. Germline values: CDR1 SGHTA, CDR2 FQGNSA. The ends lost 1 base at V and 4 bases at J; junction bases unmatched: 3. The CDR3 consists of 16 residues. Each and every patient relapsed after autologous stem cell transplantation, and patients got differing brentuximab vedotin exposure. Patients reached a best response of complete response, partial response or progressive disease. Produced via immunoSEQ multiplex PCR; TCRdb's table is partial and in-frame only. The sample contains approximately 25,000 clones, 60% to 85% of which appear only once. The data were obtained in a study of PD-1 blockade in classical Hodgkin lymphoma. Study summary: Patients were given intravenous nivolumab, 3 mg/kg, every 2 weeks. Findings and caveats of the study: Reports indicated that newly diagnosed patients had lower baseline TCR diversity than healthy donors did. Nothing has yet pinned down what causes the repertoire differences, possibly disease activity or prior therapy.

The sample in question was peripheral blood mononuclear cells (PBMCs), obtained before the second cycle of nivolumab. The genes are TRBV7-2 and TRBJ2-2, with 10 bases aligning to TRBD2. The TCR sequence derives from a human donor with classical Hodgkin lymphoma. In DNA form, the CDR3 reads TGTGCCAGCAGCTTAGAAAGCGGGAGGGGCACCGGGGAGCTGTTTTTT. This codes for CASSLESGRGTGELFF.